These 10 T cell receptor beta chains were all obtained from the same sample, sequenced in a study of T cells after yellow fever vaccination. TCRdb reanalysed the 5' RACE reads using MiXCR and keeps one entry per CDR3 protein. This table holds around 150,000 distinct CDR3 sequences, 6% to 7.5% found once. Sequences were derived from CD4+ T cells sorted from PBMCs, sampled 5 days after the first yellow fever vaccination. All receptors come from a man aged 18 to 29 who received the YFV17D yellow fever vaccine.

The sample holds many counts of this clonotype. The CDR3 spells CASSGGQNSYNEQFF. The DNA of the CDR3 is TGTGCCAGCAGCGGGGGACAGAACTCCTACAATGAGCAGTTCTTC. The rearrangement links TRBV9 to TRBJ2-1; 7 nucleotides line up with TRBD1. The length of the CDR3 is 15 residues. Germline V gene sequence: CDR1 SGDLS, CDR2 YYNGEE. With 3 bases clipped from V and 0 bases from J, the junction kept 3 bases outside the gene matches.

Ten or more counts support this clonotype. The rearrangement uses TRBV12-3 or TRBV12-4 and TRBJ1-1, with a tentative D call TRBD1 (5 bases). The CDR3 has 16 amino acids. V lost 0 bases and J lost 1, with 12 bases in between. This CDR3 is CASSLARGSANTEAFF. Here the CDR3 DNA reads TGTGCCAGCAGTTTAGCGCGGGGCAGTGCGAACACTGAAGCTTTCTTT.

This clonotype was observed a handful of times. V gene TRBV20-1 combines with J gene TRBJ2-7; TRBD1 is a possible D gene (5 bases). The V end lost 0 bases, the J end lost 3 bases, and 15 bases lay between the germline ends. The CDR3 is 15 residues long. CDR1 and CDR2 from the germline V gene are DFQATT and SNEGSKA (reference sequence). The CDR3 DNA is TGCAGTGCTAGAGATCCAAGGGGCTTTAGCTACGAGCAGTACTTC. This encodes CSARDPRGFSYEQYF.

This clonotype has a count of ten or more. The rearrangement uses TRBV12-3 or TRBV12-4 and TRBJ2-5; D possibly corresponds to TRBD2 (6 bases). Trimming pared 6 bases from V and 1 base from J, leaving 12 bases between. The CDR3 runs 14 residues. The DNA for the CDR3 is TGTGCCAGCAGGCTCCGGGACTCCCAAGAGACCCAGTACTTC. Its protein product is CASRLRDSQETQYF.

This clonotype has a handful of counts. This chain connects TRBV6-5 to TRBJ1-5; no reliable D call. Per germline, CDR1 MNHEY and CDR2 SVGAGI. V was shortened by 2 bases and J by 6 bases, with 8 bases between the two germline ends. This CDR3 is 13 amino acids long. CDR3 protein: CASSYTKGQPQHF. Written as DNA, the CDR3 is TGTGCCAGCAGTTACACCAAGGGTCAGCCCCAGCATTTT.

There are a few counts of this clonotype. The V gene is TRBV12-3 or TRBV12-4, the J gene TRBJ2-7; D gene uncertain. The CDR3 is 13 residues long. Trimming removed 6 bases from V and 4 bases from J, with 13 bases in between. The CDR3 is CASRMGPAYEQYF. The CDR3 region has the DNA TGTGCCAGCAGAATGGGTCCCGCTTACGAGCAGTACTTC.

Only a few counts were recorded for this clonotype. The gene calls are TRBV4-3 and TRBJ1-2; D is undetermined. V was pared by 0 bases and J by 7 bases, with 15 bases between. Germline CDR1 and CDR2: LGHNA and YSLEER. This CDR3 region has 15 residues. The CDR3, as DNA: TGCGCCAGCAGCCAAGATCGGCAGACGGGATTTGGCTACACCTTC. It codes for CASSQDRQTGFGYTF.

V and J are TRBV18 and TRBJ1-6, with D unresolved. CDR3 length equals 15 residues. CDR1 is KGHSH and CDR2 is LQKENI in the germline V gene. Between the trimmed V and J ends, which lost 8 bases and 7 bases, there was a span of 18 bases. CDR3 protein: CASAASLGPNSPLHF. CDR3 sequence (DNA): TGTGCCAGCGCCGCCTCGTTGGGCCCAAATTCACCCCTCCACTTT.

There are a few counts of this clonotype. This rearrangement joins TRBV6-4 to TRBJ1-2, with 8 bases that match TRBD1. After removal of 2 bases from V and 0 bases from J, the junction contained 11 bases not matched to a gene. CDR1 MRHNA and CDR2 SNTAGT come from the germline V gene. This CDR3 is 18 amino acids long. CDR3 sequence: CASSDLTGVSSANYGYTF. The CDR3 region has the DNA TGTGCCAGCAGTGACCTGACAGGGGTGTCTTCAGCTAACTATGGCTACACCTTC.

Many counts were recorded for this clonotype. The genes are TRBV5-1 and TRBJ1-6, with TRBD1 matching 9 bases. CDR1 SGHRS and CDR2 YFSETQ come from the germline V gene. The CDR3 totals 22 residues. Trimming at V came to 0 bases and at J to 4 bases, leaving 20 bases not matched to a gene. CDR3 protein: CASSLESPGQGIRGLYNSPLHF. The CDR3 DNA reads TGCGCCAGCAGCTTGGAATCTCCAGGACAGGGGATTCGGGGCCTTTATAATTCACCCCTCCACTTT.